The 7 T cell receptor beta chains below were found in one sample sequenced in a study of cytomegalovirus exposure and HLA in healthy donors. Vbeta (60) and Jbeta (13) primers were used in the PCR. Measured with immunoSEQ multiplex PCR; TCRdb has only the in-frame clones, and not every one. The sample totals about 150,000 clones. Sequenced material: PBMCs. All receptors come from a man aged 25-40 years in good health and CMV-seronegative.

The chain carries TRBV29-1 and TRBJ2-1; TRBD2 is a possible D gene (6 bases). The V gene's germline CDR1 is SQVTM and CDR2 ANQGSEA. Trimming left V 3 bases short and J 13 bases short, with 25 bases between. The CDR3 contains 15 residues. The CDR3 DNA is TGCAGCGTTGATTCGGGAGCTTGGAAGAGGGAAGAACAGTTCTTC. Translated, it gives CSVDSGAWKREEQFF.

Here the CDR3 DNA reads TGTGCCAGCAGTATGGGGCAGGGGTTGGGCGAGCAGTACTTC. Residues: CASSMGQGLGEQYF. The chain joins TRBV7-2 to TRBJ2-7; a weak D match, TRBD1 (6 bases). The V and J ends lost 6 bases and 6 bases respectively, with 18 bases between them. The CDR3 consists of 14 residues. The germline CDR1 and CDR2 sequences are SGHTA and FQGNSA.

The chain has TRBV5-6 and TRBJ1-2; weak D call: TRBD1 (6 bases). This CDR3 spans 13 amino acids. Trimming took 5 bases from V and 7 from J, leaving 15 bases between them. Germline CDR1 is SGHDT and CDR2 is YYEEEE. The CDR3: CASRNRVGSGYTF. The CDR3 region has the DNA TGTGCCAGCAGGAACAGGGTTGGGTCTGGCTACACCTTC.

CDR3 nucleotides: TGCGCCAGCAGCCAAGCGGGACTAGCGGGTGAGCAGTTCTTC. As protein: CASSQAGLAGEQFF. The rearrangement joins TRBV4-3 to TRBJ2-7, with 12 bases lining up with TRBD2. Judging by the DNA end, TRBJ2-1 fits better; the J call may be wrong. The V gene's germline CDR1 is LGHNA and CDR2 YSLEER. The CDR3 has 14 residues.

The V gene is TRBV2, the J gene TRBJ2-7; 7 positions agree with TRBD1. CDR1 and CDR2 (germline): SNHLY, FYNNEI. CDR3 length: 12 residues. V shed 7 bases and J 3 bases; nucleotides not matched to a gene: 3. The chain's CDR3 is CASTRDSYEQYF. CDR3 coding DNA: TGTGCCAGCACTCGGGACAGCTACGAGCAGTACTTC. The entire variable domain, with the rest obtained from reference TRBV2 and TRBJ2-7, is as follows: EPEVTQTPSHQVTQMGQEVILRCVPISNHLYFYWYRQILGQKVEFLVSFYNNEISEKSEIFDDQFSVERPDGSNFTLKIRSTKLEDSAMYFCASTRDSYEQYFGPGTRLTVT.

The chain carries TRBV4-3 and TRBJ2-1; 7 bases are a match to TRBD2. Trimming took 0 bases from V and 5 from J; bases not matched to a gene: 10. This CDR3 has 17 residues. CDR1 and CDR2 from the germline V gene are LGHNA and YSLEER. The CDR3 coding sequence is TGCGCCAGCAGCCAAGATCAAGGGGCTAGCGGAGACAATGAGCAGTTCTTC. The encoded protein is CASSQDQGASGDNEQFF.

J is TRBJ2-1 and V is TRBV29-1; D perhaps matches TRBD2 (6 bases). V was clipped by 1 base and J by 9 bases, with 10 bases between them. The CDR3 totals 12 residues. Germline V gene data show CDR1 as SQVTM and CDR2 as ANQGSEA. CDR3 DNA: TGCAGCGTTGAAGCCTCGGGGGTTGAGCAGTTCTTC. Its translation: CSVEASGVEQFF.